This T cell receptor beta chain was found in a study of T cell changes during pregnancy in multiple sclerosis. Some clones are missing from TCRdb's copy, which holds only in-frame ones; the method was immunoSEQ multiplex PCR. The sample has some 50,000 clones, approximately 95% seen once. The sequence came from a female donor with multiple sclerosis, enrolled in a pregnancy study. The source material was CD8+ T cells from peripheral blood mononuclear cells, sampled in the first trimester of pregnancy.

The CDR3 spells CASSDNFRDRGTNTEAFF. CDR3 DNA sequence: TGTGCCAGCAGTGACAACTTCCGGGACAGGGGTACGAACACTGAAGCTTTCTTT. This chain uses TRBV6-1 with TRBJ1-1; TRBD1 agrees at 10 bases. The CDR3 runs 18 residues. Germline values: CDR1 MNHNS, CDR2 SASEGT. The V gene end was trimmed by 3 bases and the J gene end by 1 base; junction bases not matched to a gene: 11.